This paragraph reports one T cell receptor (beta chain). Its antigen is still unknown. This CDR3 spans 15 amino acids. The ends were cut back, 4 bases at V and 8 bases at J, with 17 bases in the middle. Per germline, CDR1 LGHNA and CDR2 YNFKEQ. The record originates from a study of long-term antiretroviral therapy in people with HIV. Study-wide context: There is a gap of about a decade between the earliest samples and the later 2015 immediate-ART recommendation. Study observations and caveats: Upon ART, diversity increased but remained lower than transplant donor controls.

At the survey level, the v3.0 immunoSEQ assay was run. Here immunoSEQ multiplex PCR was the method, and the copy in TCRdb shows in-frame clones only, minus some. Of around 13,000 clones in the sample, about 87% were seen once. The sample was unsorted PBMCs, taken 2.1 years after starting antiretroviral therapy. V usage is TRBV4-2 and J usage is TRBJ1-4, with D hard to call. This clonotype was sampled from a woman in her forties with HIV. CDR3 DNA: TGTGCCAGCAGCCCTGGGAGGGCAGGTGGGGAAAAACTGTTTTTT. Translation gives CASSPGRAGGEKLFF.